The 15 T cell receptor beta chains listed next were all sequenced from one sample in a study of beta chain features in type 1 diabetes. Investigators reverse transcribed all isolated RNA, so they sequenced expressed TCRB transcripts. The repertoire was sequenced with immunoSEQ multiplex PCR; TCRdb's copy has only in-frame clones and lacks some. The repertoire consists of some 100,000 clones, with less than 40% occurring once and the leading ten covering roughly 0.059%. The sample consisted of stem cell memory CD4+ T cells from blood. The receptors here all came from a woman aged 18-29 years in good health.

V usage is TRBV18 and J usage is TRBJ1-2; 8 bases agree with TRBD1. The CDR3 runs to 16 residues. The J segment lost 4 bases and the V segment lost 3 bases, leaving 10 bases of the junction unmatched. Germline assignment: CDR1 KGHSH and CDR2 LQKENI. The CDR3 DNA reads TGTGCCAGCTCACCTCCCGCGACAGGGGCTCGCTATGGCTACACCTTC. As protein: CASSPPATGARYGYTF.

The chain uses TRBV7-2 and TRBJ2-5; D is possibly TRBD1 (6 bases). V lost 7 bases and J lost 2, with 14 bases in between. Germline CDR1 and CDR2: SGHTA and FQGNSA. This CDR3 has 14 residues. This CDR3 is CASKNRAQQETQYF. CDR3 nucleotide sequence: TGTGCCAGCAAGAACAGGGCACAACAAGAGACCCAGTACTTC.

In the case of this clone: The same CDR3 is also encoded by other DNA sequences in this sample. The chain uses TRBV19 and TRBJ2-7; the D gene is possibly TRBD2 (6 bases). With 3 bases removed from V and 3 bases from J, the gap between germline ends came to 9 bases. Per the germline V gene, CDR1 is LNHDA and CDR2 is SQIVND (reference sequence). The CDR3 contains 13 residues. For the CDR3, the DNA is TGTGCCAGTAGTATTGGGAGGAACTACGAGCAGTACTTC. Protein: CASSIGRNYEQYF.

The chain is built from TRBV18 and TRBJ1-1; D might be TRBD1 (6 bases). In germline, CDR1 is KGHSH, CDR2 LQKENI. CDR3 length: 16 residues. The germline V and J ends were trimmed by 2 bases and 0 bases, with 13 bases remaining between them. The CDR3 sequence is CASSPTGQLMNTEAFF. The CDR3 DNA follows: TGTGCCAGCTCACCAACAGGACAGTTAATGAACACTGAAGCTTTCTTT.

The genes are TRBV19 and TRBJ2-4; TRBD1 agrees at 8 bases. CDR1 is LNHDA and CDR2 is SQIVND in the germline V gene (reference sequence). The V and J ends lost 6 bases and 0 bases, in that order; junction bases with no gene match: 1. There are 14 residues in the CDR3. The CDR3 nucleotides are TGTGCCAGTAGAGGACAGGGAGCCAAAAACATTCAGTACTTC. Translation gives CASRGQGAKNIQYF.

This clone has only a few counts. In the same sample, other DNA sequences code for this CDR3. The chain couples TRBV5-1 to TRBJ2-3, with TRBD2 as a possible D gene (6 bases). The germline V gene has CDR1 SGHRS and CDR2 YFSETQ. The V end was cut by 4 bases, the J end by 0 bases, with 12 bases between. The CDR3 has 15 residues. For the CDR3, the DNA is TGCGCCAGCAGCCGTAGCGGAGTTAGCACAGATACGCAGTATTTT. It codes for CASSRSGVSTDTQYF.

This clone turned up a few times. J is TRBJ2-6 and V is TRBV5-1; TRBD1 matches 8 bases. In germline, CDR1 is SGHRS, CDR2 YFSETQ. The CDR3 contains 18 residues. The junction had 11 bases not matched to a gene; V was cut back by 4 bases and J by 2 bases. The CDR3 sequence is CASSQAGQGTTGANVLTF. The CDR3 region has the DNA TGCGCCAGCAGCCAGGCAGGACAGGGAACGACTGGGGCCAACGTCCTGACTTTC. Full variable domain (outside the CDR3, taken from reference TRBV5-1 and TRBJ2-6): KAGVTQTPRYLIKTRGQQVTLSCSPISGHRSVSWYQQTPGQGLQFLFEYFSETQRNKGNFPGRFSGRQFSNSRSEMNVSTLELGDSALYLCASSQAGQGTTGANVLTFGAGSRLTVL.

CDR3 sequence reads: CASSPRTGGQTQYF. The CDR3 region has the DNA TGCGCCAGCAGCCCACGGACCGGGGGGCAGACCCAGTACTTC. The chain links TRBV5-1 to TRBJ2-5, with D possibly being TRBD2 (7 bases). Germline-derived CDR1 and CDR2 are SGHRS and YFSETQ. V lost 4 bases and J 6 bases, leaving 16 bases between the germline ends. The CDR3 is made up of 14 amino acids.

The gene calls are TRBV18 and TRBJ2-7, with TRBD1 matching 8 bases. The CDR3 length is 15 residues. Per the germline V gene, CDR1 is KGHSH and CDR2 is LQKENI. Trimming cost V 1 base and J 0 bases; bases outside gene matches: 2. As DNA, the CDR3 is TGTGCCAGCTCACCACGGGGGACAGGCTCCTACGAGCAGTACTTC. Its protein is CASSPRGTGSYEQYF.

The genes are TRBV6-1 and TRBJ1-5; 8 bases are a match to TRBD1. The CDR3 spans 14 residues. Germline V gene data show CDR1 as MNHNS and CDR2 as SASEGT. V was pared by 6 bases and J by 4 bases, with 5 bases of the junction left unmatched. In DNA form, the CDR3 reads TGTGCCAGCAGGGACAGGGTTGGGAATCAGCCCCAGCATTTT. Its translation: CASRDRVGNQPQHF.

This sequence joins TRBV27 and TRBJ2-7; 7 bases line up with TRBD2. With 8 bases clipped from V and 3 bases from J, the junction kept 4 bases outside the gene matches. The CDR3 runs to 12 residues. Per the germline V gene, CDR1 is MNHEY and CDR2 is SMNVEV (reference sequence). The CDR3 reads CASRRTSYEQYF. The CDR3 DNA reads TGTGCCAGCCGACGGACTAGCTACGAGCAGTACTTC.

This chain uses TRBV5-1 with TRBJ2-1; 8 nucleotides align to TRBD1. Germline assignment: CDR1 SGHRS and CDR2 YFSETQ. CDR3 length: 16 amino acids. J lost 6 bases, V lost 4 bases, and 12 bases had no gene match. CDR3 amino acids: CASSPMYGTGPNEQFF. For the CDR3, the DNA is TGCGCCAGCAGCCCAATGTACGGGACAGGACCCAATGAGCAGTTCTTC.

There are a few counts of this clone. The genes are TRBV28 and TRBJ2-7, with 9 positions matching TRBD1. The germline CDR1 and CDR2 sequences are MDHEN and SYDVKM. The CDR3 runs to 16 residues. Unmatched junction bases numbered 9, after V lost 2 bases and J lost 4 bases. CDR3 bases: TGTGCCAGCAGTTTACCAAACCGGGACAGGGTTTACGAGCAGTACTTC. It codes for CASSLPNRDRVYEQYF. Full variable domain (missing parts from reference TRBV28 and TRBJ2-7): DVKVTQSSRYLVKRTGEKVFLECVQDMDHENMFWYRQDPGLGLRLIYFSYDVKMKEKGDIPEGYSVSREKKERFSLILESASTNQTSMYLCASSLPNRDRVYEQYFGPGTRLTVT.

The chain links TRBV7-3 to TRBJ2-1; TRBD2 aligns across 9 bases. V was pared by 1 base and J by 1 base, with 14 bases of the junction left unmatched. Germline V gene sequence: CDR1 SGHTA, CDR2 FQGTGA. CDR3 size: 20 residues. CDR3 region: CASSLKGGRASPFSYNEQFF. For the CDR3, the DNA is TGTGCCAGCAGCTTAAAGGGCGGGAGGGCCTCGCCTTTTTCCTACAATGAGCAGTTCTTC.

This clone showed up just a few times. The chain joins TRBV5-1 to TRBJ2-2; 8 bases line up with TRBD2. CDR1 SGHRS and CDR2 YFSETQ come from the germline V gene. V gave up 4 bases and J gave up 4 bases; unmatched junction bases: 6. The CDR3 length is 15 residues. Here the CDR3 DNA reads TGCGCCAGCAGCGTTAGCGGGACATCCACCGGGGAGCTGTTTTTT. Translating it yields CASSVSGTSTGELFF.